Detailed here is one T cell receptor beta chain. This record comes from a study of blood T cell repertoires in COVID-19. CDR3 length equals 15 residues. V was pared by 7 bases and J by 4 bases, with 8 bases of the junction left unmatched. Per the germline V gene, CDR1 is MNHEY and CDR2 is SVGAGI. Assay used: immunoSEQ multiplex PCR; TCRdb lists only in-frame clones, some missing. The sample contains roughly 570,000 clones, approximately 88% of which appear only once. The TCR originated in a woman aged 50 to 60 with COVID-19, enrolled during active disease. Sequenced material: peripheral blood. V gene TRBV6-5 combines with J gene TRBJ1-1; 11 bases agree with TRBD1. This CDR3 is CASTPGQGEFTEAFF. The CDR3 bases are TGTGCCAGCACTCCGGGACAGGGGGAATTCACTGAAGCTTTCTTT.